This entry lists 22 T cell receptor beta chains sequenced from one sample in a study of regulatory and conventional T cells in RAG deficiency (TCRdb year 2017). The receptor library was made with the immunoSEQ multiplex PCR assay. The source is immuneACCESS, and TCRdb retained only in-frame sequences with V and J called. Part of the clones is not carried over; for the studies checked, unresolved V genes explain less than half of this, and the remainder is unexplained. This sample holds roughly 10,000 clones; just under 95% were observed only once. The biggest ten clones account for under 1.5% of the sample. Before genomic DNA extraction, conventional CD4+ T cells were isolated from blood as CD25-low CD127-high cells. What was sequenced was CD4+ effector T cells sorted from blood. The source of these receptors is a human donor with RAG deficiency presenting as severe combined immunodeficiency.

The CDR3 sequence: CASSWTDTQYF. The CDR3, as DNA: TGTGCCAGCAGCTGGACGGATACGCAGTATTTT. The rearrangement joins TRBV5-6 to TRBJ2-3; D gene unclear. Germline V gives CDR1 SGHDT, CDR2 YYEEEE. Trimming removed 3 bases at V and 6 bases at J, with 5 bases between. This CDR3 spans 11 amino acids. Variable domain in full (rest from reference TRBV5-6 and TRBJ2-3): DAGVTQSPTHLIKTRGQQVTLRCSPKSGHDTVSWYQQALGQGPQFIFQYYEEEERQRGNFPDRFSGHQFPNYSSELNVNALLLGDSALYLCASSWTDTQYFGPGTRLTVL.

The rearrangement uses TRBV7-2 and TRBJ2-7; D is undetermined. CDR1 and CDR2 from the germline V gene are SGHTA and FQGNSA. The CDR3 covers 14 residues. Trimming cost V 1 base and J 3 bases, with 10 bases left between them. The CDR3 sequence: CASSLESSLYEQYF. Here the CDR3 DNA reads TGTGCCAGCAGCTTAGAGTCCAGTCTCTACGAGCAGTACTTC.

CDR3 sequence: CASSQSLGLNTEAFF. CDR3 DNA: TGCGCCAGCAGCCAAAGTCTCGGGCTGAACACTGAAGCTTTCTTT. The chain carries TRBV4-3 and TRBJ1-1; D gene unclear. The germline CDR1 and CDR2 sequences are LGHNA and YSLEER. The V and J ends lost 2 bases and 0 bases respectively, with 10 bases between them. The CDR3 contains 15 residues.

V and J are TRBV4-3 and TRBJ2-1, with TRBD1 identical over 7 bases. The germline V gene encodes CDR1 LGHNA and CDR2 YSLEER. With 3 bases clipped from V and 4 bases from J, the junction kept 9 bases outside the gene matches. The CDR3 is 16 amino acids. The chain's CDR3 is CASSQDHRGEYNEQFF. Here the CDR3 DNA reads TGCGCCAGCAGCCAGGACCACAGGGGCGAATACAATGAGCAGTTCTTC.

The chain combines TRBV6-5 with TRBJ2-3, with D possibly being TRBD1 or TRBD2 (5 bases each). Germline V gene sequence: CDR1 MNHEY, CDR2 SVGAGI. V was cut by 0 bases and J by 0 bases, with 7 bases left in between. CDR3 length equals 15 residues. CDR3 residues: CASSYSRDSTDTQYF. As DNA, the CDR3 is TGTGCCAGCAGTTACTCGAGGGACAGCACAGATACGCAGTATTTT.

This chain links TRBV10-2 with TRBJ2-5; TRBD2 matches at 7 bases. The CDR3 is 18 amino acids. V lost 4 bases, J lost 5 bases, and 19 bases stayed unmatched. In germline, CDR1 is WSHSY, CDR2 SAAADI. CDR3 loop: CASSAPPRGEGLGETQYF. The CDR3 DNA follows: TGCGCCAGCAGTGCCCCGCCTCGAGGGGAGGGTTTGGGGGAGACCCAGTACTTC.

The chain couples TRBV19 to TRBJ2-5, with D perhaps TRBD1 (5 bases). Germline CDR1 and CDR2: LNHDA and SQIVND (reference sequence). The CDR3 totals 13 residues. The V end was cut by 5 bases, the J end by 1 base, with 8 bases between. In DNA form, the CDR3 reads TGTGCCAGTAGTCTCGACAGCCAAGAGACCCAGTACTTC. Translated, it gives CASSLDSQETQYF.

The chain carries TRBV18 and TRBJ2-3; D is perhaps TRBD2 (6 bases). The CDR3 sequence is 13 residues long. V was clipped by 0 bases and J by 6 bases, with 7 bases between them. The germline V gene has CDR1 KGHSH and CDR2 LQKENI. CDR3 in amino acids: CASSPPGRDTQYF. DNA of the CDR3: TGTGCCAGCTCACCACCAGGGAGGGATACGCAGTATTTT.

The CDR3 is CASTPIAHTDTQYF. DNA for the CDR3: TGTGCCAGCACTCCTATTGCCCACACAGATACGCAGTATTTT. J is TRBJ2-3 and V is TRBV27; D is unresolved. The germline V gene has CDR1 MNHEY and CDR2 SMNVEV (reference sequence). V shed 7 bases and J shed 2 bases, with 13 bases lying between them. The CDR3 length is 14 residues.

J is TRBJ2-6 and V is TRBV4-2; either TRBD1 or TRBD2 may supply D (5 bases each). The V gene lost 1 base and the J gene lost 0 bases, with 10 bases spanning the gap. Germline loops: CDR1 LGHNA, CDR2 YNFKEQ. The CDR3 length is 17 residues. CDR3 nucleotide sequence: TGTGCCAGCAGCCAAGGGGGGTGGTACTCTGGGGCCAACGTCCTGACTTTC. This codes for CASSQGGWYSGANVLTF.

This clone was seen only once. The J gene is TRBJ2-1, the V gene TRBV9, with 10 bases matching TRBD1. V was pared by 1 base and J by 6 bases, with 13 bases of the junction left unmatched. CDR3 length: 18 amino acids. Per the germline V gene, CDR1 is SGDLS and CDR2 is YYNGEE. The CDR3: CASSVQPFGQGVFNEQFF. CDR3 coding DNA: TGTGCCAGCAGCGTACAACCCTTCGGACAGGGGGTCTTCAATGAGCAGTTCTTC.

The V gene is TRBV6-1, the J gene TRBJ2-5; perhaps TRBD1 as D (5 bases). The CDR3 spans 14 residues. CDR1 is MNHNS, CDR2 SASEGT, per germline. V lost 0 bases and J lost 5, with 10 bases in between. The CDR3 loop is CASSEAGLRETQYF. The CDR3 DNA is TGTGCCAGCAGTGAAGCGGGGCTTAGGGAGACCCAGTACTTC.

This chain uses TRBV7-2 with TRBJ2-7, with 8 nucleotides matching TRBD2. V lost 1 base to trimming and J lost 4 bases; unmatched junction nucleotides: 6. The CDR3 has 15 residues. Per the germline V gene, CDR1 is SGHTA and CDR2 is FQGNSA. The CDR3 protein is CASSLGSGTPYEQYF. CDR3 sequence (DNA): TGTGCCAGCAGCTTAGGTAGCGGGACTCCTTACGAGCAGTACTTC.

This chain's CDR3 is CASSLWTGGYEQYF. The DNA for the CDR3 is TGTGCCAGCAGTTTATGGACAGGGGGATACGAGCAGTACTTC. The chain has TRBV6-5 and TRBJ2-7; 10 bases agree with TRBD1. The J segment lost 4 bases and the V segment lost 4 bases, leaving 4 bases of the junction unmatched. Germline V gene sequence: CDR1 MNHEY, CDR2 SVGAGI. This CDR3 has 14 amino acids.

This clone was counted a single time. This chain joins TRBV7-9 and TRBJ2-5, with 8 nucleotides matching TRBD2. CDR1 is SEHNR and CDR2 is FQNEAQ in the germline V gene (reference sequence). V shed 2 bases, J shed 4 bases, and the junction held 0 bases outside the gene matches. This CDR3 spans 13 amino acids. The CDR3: CASSLLAGETQYF. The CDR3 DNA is TGTGCCAGCAGCTTACTAGCGGGAGAGACCCAGTACTTC.

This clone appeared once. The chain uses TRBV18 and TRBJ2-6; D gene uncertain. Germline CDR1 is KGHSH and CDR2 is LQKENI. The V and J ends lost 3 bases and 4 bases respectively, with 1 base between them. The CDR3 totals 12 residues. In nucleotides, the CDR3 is TGTGCCAGCTCACCGGGGGCCAACGTCCTGACTTTC. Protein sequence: CASSPGANVLTF.

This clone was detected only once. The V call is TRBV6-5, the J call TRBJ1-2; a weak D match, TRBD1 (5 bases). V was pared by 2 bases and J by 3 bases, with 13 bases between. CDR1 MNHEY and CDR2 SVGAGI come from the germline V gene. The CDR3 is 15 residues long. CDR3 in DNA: TGTGCCAGCAGTTACGCTGGAGGGGACTACTATGGCTACACCTTC. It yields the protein CASSYAGGDYYGYTF.

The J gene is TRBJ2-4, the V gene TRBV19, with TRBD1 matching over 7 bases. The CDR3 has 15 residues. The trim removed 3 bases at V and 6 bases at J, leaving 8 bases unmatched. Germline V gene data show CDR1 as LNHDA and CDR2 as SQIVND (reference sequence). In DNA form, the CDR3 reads TGTGCCAGTAGTATGGGGACAGATGGGAGAAACATTCAGTACTTC. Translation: CASSMGTDGRNIQYF.

The CDR3 DNA follows: TGTGCCAGCAGCGTAGGTTCCAGGCCATATGGCTACACCTTC. Translating gives CASSVGSRPYGYTF. The chain has TRBV9 and TRBJ1-2, with D hard to call. V was shortened by 0 bases and J by 5 bases, with 11 bases between the two germline ends. The CDR3 is 14 amino acids. Germline V lookup: CDR1 SGDLS, CDR2 YYNGEE.

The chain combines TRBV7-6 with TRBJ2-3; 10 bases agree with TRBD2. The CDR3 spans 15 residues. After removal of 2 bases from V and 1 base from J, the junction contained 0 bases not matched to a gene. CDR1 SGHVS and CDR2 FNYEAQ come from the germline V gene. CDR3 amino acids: CASSLLAGGTDTQYF. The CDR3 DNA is TGTGCCAGCAGCTTACTAGCGGGAGGCACAGATACGCAGTATTTT.

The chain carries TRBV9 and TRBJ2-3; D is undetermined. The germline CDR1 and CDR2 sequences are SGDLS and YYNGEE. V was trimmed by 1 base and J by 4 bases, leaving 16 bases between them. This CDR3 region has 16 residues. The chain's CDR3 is CASSVTQEHLPDTQYF. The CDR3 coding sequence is TGTGCCAGCAGCGTAACCCAGGAACACTTGCCAGATACGCAGTATTTT. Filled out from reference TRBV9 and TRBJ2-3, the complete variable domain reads DSGVTQTPKHLITATGQRVTLRCSPRSGDLSVYWYQQSLDQGLQFLIQYYNGEERAKGNILERFSAQQFPDLHSELNLSSLELGDSALYFCASSVTQEHLPDTQYFGPGTRLTVL.

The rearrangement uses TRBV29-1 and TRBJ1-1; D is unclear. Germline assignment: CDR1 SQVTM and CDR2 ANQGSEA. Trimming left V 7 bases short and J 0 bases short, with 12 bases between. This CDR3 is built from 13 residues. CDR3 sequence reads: CSAKGGMNTEAFF. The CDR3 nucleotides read TGCAGCGCCAAGGGAGGGATGAACACTGAAGCTTTCTTT.